This T cell receptor (beta chain) was identified in a study of Ad26.COV2.S vaccination and SARS-CoV-2 variants. Losses at the gene ends were 3 bases for V and 6 bases for J; bases not matched to a gene: 11. The CDR3 totals 15 residues. The germline V gene has CDR1 SGHTA and CDR2 FQGNSA. This clone was found a few times. Its antigen is still unknown. Study-level points and caveats: Analyses that measured TCR breadth and depth may have underestimated total T cell responses. Substantial breadth was reported for post-vaccination spike-specific CD8+ and CD4+ T cells. Non-spike TCR breadth was similar in vaccine and placebo recipients. Spike-specific TCR breadth was greater after Ad26.COV2.S than placebo.

Method: immunoSEQ multiplex PCR; TCRdb's copy keeps in-frame clones and lacks some. The sample holds 150,000 to 200,000 clones, roughly 89% seen once. The sequence came from a human donor who had recovered from COVID-19. This chain uses TRBV7-2 with TRBJ2-7, with 7 positions matching TRBD2. This specimen consisted of peripheral blood, obtained after recovery from COVID-19. The CDR3 loop is CASSFGLGGLIEQYF. The DNA of the CDR3 is TGTGCCAGCAGCTTTGGACTAGGTGGTCTCATCGAGCAGTACTTC.